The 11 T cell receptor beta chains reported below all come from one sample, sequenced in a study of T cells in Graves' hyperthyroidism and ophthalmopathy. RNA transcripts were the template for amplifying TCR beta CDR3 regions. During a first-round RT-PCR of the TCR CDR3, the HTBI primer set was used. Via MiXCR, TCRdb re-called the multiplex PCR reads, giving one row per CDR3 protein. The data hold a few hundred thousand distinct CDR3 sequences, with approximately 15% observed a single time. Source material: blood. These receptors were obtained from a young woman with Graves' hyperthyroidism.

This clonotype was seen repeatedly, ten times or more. This chain's CDR3 is CASSPPQGGTNEQFF. In DNA, the CDR3 is TGTGCCAGCTCACCTCCGCAGGGCGGGACCAATGAGCAGTTCTTC. This chain connects TRBV18 to TRBJ2-1, with D maybe TRBD2 (6 bases). The V end was cut by 3 bases, the J end by 6 bases, with 15 bases between. Germline V gene sequence: CDR1 KGHSH, CDR2 LQKENI. This CDR3 region has 15 residues. Drawing the rest from reference TRBV18 and TRBJ2-1, the complete variable domain is NAGVMQNPRHLVRRRGQEARLRCSPMKGHSHVYWYRQLPEEGLKFMVYLQKENIIDESGMPKERFSAEFPKEGPSILRIQQVVRGDSAAYFCASSPPQGGTNEQFFGPGTRLTVL.

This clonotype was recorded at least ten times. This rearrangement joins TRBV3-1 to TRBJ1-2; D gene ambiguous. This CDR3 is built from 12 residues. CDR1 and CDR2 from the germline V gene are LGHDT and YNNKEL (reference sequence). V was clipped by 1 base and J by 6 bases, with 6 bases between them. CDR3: CASSQAPNGYTF. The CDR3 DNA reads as TGTGCCAGCAGCCAAGCACCAAATGGCTACACCTTC.

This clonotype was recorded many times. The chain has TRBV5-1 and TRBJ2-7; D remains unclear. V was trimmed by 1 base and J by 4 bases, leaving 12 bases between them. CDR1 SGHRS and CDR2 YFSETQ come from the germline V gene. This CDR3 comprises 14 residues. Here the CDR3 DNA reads TGCGCCAGCAGCTTGAACCCCCCACCGTACGAGCAGTACTTC. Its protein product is CASSLNPPPYEQYF.

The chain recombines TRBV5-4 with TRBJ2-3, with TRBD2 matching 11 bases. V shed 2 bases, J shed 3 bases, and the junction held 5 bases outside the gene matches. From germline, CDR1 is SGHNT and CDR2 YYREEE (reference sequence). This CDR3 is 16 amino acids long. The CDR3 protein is CASSLPSGRMTDTQYF. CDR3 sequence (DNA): TGTGCCAGCAGCTTACCTAGCGGGAGGATGACAGATACGCAGTATTTT.

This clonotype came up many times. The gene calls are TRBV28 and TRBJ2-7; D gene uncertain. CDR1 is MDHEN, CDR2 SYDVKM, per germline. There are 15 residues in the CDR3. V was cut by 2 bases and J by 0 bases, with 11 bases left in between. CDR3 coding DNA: TGTGCCAGCAGTTTAGAGCGAACCGCCTCCTACGAGCAGTACTTC. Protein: CASSLERTASYEQYF.

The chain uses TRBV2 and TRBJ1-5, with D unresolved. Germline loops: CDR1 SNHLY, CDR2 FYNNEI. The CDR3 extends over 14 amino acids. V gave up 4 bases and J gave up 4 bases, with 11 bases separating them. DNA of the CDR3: TGTGCCAGCAGTGGAATACAGCTAAATCAGCCCCAGCATTTT. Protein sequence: CASSGIQLNQPQHF.

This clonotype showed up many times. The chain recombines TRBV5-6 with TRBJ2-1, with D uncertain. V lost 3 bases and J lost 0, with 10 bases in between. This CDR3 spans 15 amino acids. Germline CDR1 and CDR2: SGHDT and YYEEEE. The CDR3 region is CASSSGRISYNEQFF. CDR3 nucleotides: TGTGCCAGCAGCTCCGGACGGATCTCCTACAATGAGCAGTTCTTC. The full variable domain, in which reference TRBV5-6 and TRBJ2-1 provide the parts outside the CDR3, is DAGVTQSPTHLIKTRGQQVTLRCSPKSGHDTVSWYQQALGQGPQFIFQYYEEEERQRGNFPDRFSGHQFPNYSSELNVNALLLGDSALYLCASSSGRISYNEQFFGPGTRLTVL.

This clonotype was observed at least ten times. The chain's CDR3 is CASSLAGAYNEQFF. CDR3 DNA: TGTGCCAGCAGTTTGGCGGGCGCCTACAATGAGCAGTTCTTC. This sequence joins TRBV27 and TRBJ2-1, with D tentatively TRBD2 (5 bases). The CDR3 runs to 14 residues. Trimming took 3 bases from V and 2 from J, leaving 8 bases between them. Germline V gene lookup returns CDR1 MNHEY and CDR2 SMNVEV (reference sequence).

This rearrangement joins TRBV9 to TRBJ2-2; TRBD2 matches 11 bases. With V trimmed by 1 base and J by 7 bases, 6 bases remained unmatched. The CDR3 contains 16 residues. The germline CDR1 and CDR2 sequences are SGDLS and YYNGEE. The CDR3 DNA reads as TGTGCCAGCAGCGTAAGACTAGCGGGATCGATCGGGGAGCTGTTTTTT. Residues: CASSVRLAGSIGELFF.

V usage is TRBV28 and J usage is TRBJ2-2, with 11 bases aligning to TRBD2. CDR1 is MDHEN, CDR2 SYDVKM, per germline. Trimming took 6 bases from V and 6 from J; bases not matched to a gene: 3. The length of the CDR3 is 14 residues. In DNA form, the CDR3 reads TGTGCCAGCAGGGGGGGACTAGCGGCCGGGGAGCTGTTTTTT. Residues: CASRGGLAAGELFF.

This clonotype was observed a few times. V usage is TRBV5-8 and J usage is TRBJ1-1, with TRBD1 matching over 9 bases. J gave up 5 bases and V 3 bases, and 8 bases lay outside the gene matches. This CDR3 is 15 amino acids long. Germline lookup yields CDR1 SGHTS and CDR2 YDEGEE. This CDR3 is CASSWQTGGRTEAFF. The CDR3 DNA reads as TGTGCCAGCAGCTGGCAGACAGGGGGAAGAACTGAAGCTTTCTTT.